The sequence of this TCR beta chain was determined in a study of CD8 T cells in ankylosing spondylitis. On this clonotype: The antigen is undetermined.

TCRdb reanalysed the 5' RACE reads using MiXCR and keeps one entry per CDR3 protein. The profile shows fewer than 550,000 distinct CDR3 sequences, less than 6% of them singletons. Study-wide points: What seemed typical of ankylosing spondylitis blood was a TCR beta motif built from about eight highly homologous variants.

CDR3 length equals 13 residues. Germline assignment: CDR1 MNHNY and CDR2 SVGAGI (reference sequence). V was clipped by 11 bases and J by 6 bases; unmatched bases: 6. The specimen was blood, either unsorted or a sorted T cell fraction (not recorded which). This clonotype originated in a male donor with ankylosing spondylitis. The chain uses TRBV6-6 and TRBJ2-1; 11 positions agree with TRBD2. CDR3 coding DNA: TGTGCCTGTCATAGCGGGGGGGCCAATGAGCAGTTCTTC. Its translation: CACHSGGANEQFF.